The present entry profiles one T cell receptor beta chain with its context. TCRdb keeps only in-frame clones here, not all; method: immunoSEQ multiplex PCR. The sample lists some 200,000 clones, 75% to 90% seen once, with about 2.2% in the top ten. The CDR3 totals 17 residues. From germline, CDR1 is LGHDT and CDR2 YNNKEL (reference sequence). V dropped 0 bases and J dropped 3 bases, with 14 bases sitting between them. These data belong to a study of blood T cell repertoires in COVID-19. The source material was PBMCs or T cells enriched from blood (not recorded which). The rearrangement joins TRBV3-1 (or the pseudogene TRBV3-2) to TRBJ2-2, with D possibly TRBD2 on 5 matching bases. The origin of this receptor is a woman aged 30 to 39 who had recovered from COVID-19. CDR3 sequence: CASSQESGGRDTGELFF. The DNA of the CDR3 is TGTGCCAGCAGCCAAGAGAGTGGAGGAAGGGACACCGGGGAGCTGTTTTTT.